Each of the 30 T cell receptor beta chains below was sequenced from the same sample in a study of cytomegalovirus exposure and HLA in healthy donors. Researchers ran the PCR with 60 Vbeta and 13 Jbeta primers. Clones were read by immunoSEQ multiplex PCR, and TCRdb kept only the in-frame ones, dropping some. The data contain 150,000 to 200,000 clones, over 70% of them singletons. The sample was PBMCs. These receptors all come from a woman under 40 in good health and CMV-seronegative.

The rearrangement uses TRBV9 and TRBJ2-1; 7 bases line up with TRBD1. V lost 1 base to trimming and J lost 1 base; unmatched junction nucleotides: 8. The CDR3 runs 17 residues. Per the germline V gene, CDR1 is SGDLS and CDR2 is YYNGEE. The CDR3 spells CASSVLYGTASYNEQFF. The CDR3 nucleotides read TGTGCCAGCAGCGTACTTTACGGGACAGCATCCTACAATGAGCAGTTCTTC.

This clone was detected a few times. The rearrangement joins TRBV7-9 to TRBJ2-7; possibly TRBD1 for D (6 bases). V was pared by 5 bases and J by 2 bases, with 16 bases between. CDR1 and CDR2 from the germline V gene are SEHNR and FQNEAQ (reference sequence). The CDR3 is 15 residues long. CDR3: CASSPQTGLTYEQYF. The CDR3 nucleotides read TGTGCCAGCAGCCCCCAGACAGGTTTGACCTACGAGCAGTACTTC.

This clone was detected only once. The chain employs TRBV2 and TRBJ2-7, with 7 bases aligning to TRBD1. CDR1 and CDR2 (germline): SNHLY, FYNNEI. There are 16 residues in the CDR3. The J segment lost 5 bases and the V segment lost 3 bases, leaving 13 bases of the junction unmatched. In DNA, the CDR3 is TGTGCCAGCAGTGATGTCGGTAGACAGGGCTTCCACGAGCAGTACTTC. Residues: CASSDVGRQGFHEQYF.

This clone was detected only once. V usage is TRBV7-2 and J usage is TRBJ2-3, with D tentatively TRBD2 (5 bases). Germline loops: CDR1 SGHTA, CDR2 FQGNSA. CDR3 length: 14 amino acids. V lost 3 bases and J 6 bases, leaving 13 bases between the germline ends. CDR3 sequence (DNA): TGTGCCAGCAGCTTTATGAGGGTAGCCGATACGCAGTATTTT. This encodes CASSFMRVADTQYF.

The genes are TRBV6-1 and TRBJ2-5; possible D gene TRBD1, 6 bases. The germline V gene has CDR1 MNHNS and CDR2 SASEGT. The CDR3 has 15 amino acids. Trimming stripped 8 bases from V and 5 bases from J, with 21 bases between. The CDR3 bases are TGTGCCAGCGGAGTACAGGGTTTTACGGCGGAGACCCAGTACTTC. Protein product: CASGVQGFTAETQYF.

The J gene is TRBJ1-5, the V gene TRBV6-5; TRBD1 matches at 7 bases. The CDR3 spans 14 residues. The germline CDR1 and CDR2 sequences are MNHEY and SVGAGI. The V gene end was trimmed by 6 bases and the J gene end by 4 bases; junction bases not matched to a gene: 6. This CDR3 reads CASSRTGVNQPQHF. CDR3 nucleotides: TGTGCCAGCAGCCGAACAGGGGTGAATCAGCCCCAGCATTTT.

The rearrangement links TRBV10-3 to TRBJ1-6, with D possibly matching TRBD1 (6 bases). The germline V gene encodes CDR1 ENHRY and CDR2 SYGVKD. Trimming shortened V by 11 bases and J by 8 bases, and 22 bases separated the two germline ends. The CDR3 runs 15 residues. CDR3 bases: TGTGCCTCGAGCGGGGGGGGGCCCCCTGATTCACCCCTCCACTTT. Amino acids: CASSGGGPPDSPLHF.

The gene calls are TRBV19 and TRBJ2-3; 9 bases agree with TRBD2. The junction had 6 bases not matched to a gene; V was cut back by 4 bases and J by 4 bases. Germline loops: CDR1 LNHDA, CDR2 SQIVND (reference sequence). The CDR3 is 15 residues long. Written as DNA, the CDR3 is TGTGCCAGTAGTAGCCCAGCGGGAGGACCAGATACGCAGTATTTT. The encoded protein is CASSSPAGGPDTQYF.

The rearrangement uses TRBV10-3 and TRBJ2-3, with 7 bases aligning to TRBD1. There are 12 residues in the CDR3. Germline-derived CDR1 and CDR2 are ENHRY and SYGVKD. The J segment lost 4 bases and the V segment lost 6 bases, leaving 1 base of the junction unmatched. CDR3 sequence reads: CAIRGQADTQYF. CDR3 nucleotide sequence: TGTGCCATCAGAGGACAGGCAGATACGCAGTATTTT.

V gene TRBV9 combines with J gene TRBJ2-7, with TRBD2 matching 8 bases. In germline, CDR1 is SGDLS, CDR2 YYNGEE. The CDR3 is 16 amino acids. The V and J ends lost 0 bases and 3 bases, in that order; junction bases with no gene match: 8. CDR3 sequence reads: CASSVVLTSANYEQYF. In nucleotides, the CDR3 is TGTGCCAGCAGCGTAGTATTGACTAGCGCGAACTACGAGCAGTACTTC.

The chain is built from TRBV4-3 and TRBJ2-3; D remains unclear. CDR3 size: 14 residues. The germline V gene encodes CDR1 LGHNA and CDR2 YSLEER. Trimming shortened V by 0 bases and J by 3 bases, and 7 bases separated the two germline ends. DNA for the CDR3: TGCGCCAGCAGCCAAGATTGGAGTACAGATACGCAGTATTTT. This translates into CASSQDWSTDTQYF.

The CDR3 sequence is CASSMTGGEYEQYF. Written as DNA, the CDR3 is TGTGCCAGTAGTATGACAGGGGGCGAGTACGAGCAGTACTTC. This chain links TRBV19 with TRBJ2-7; 10 bases line up with TRBD1. The ends lost 3 bases at V and 4 bases at J; junction bases unmatched: 3. The CDR3 is 14 amino acids. Germline V CDR1 and CDR2: LNHDA, SQIVND (reference sequence). Using reference TRBV19 and TRBJ2-7 for the parts outside the CDR3, the full variable domain is DGGITQSPKYLFRKEGQNVTLSCEQNLNHDAMYWYRQDPGQGLRLIYYSQIVNDFQKGDIAEGYSVSREKKESFPLTVTSAQKNPTAFYLCASSMTGGEYEQYFGPGTRLTVT.

This clone was picked up one time. V gene TRBV29-1 combines with J gene TRBJ2-1, with a possible D match to TRBD2 (6 bases). The CDR3 totals 14 residues. The germline CDR1 and CDR2 sequences are SQVTM and ANQGSEA. V lost 4 bases to trimming and J lost 7 bases, with 17 bases between them. The CDR3 protein is CSVVVADPWNEQFF. The DNA for the CDR3 is TGCAGCGTTGTTGTAGCGGATCCTTGGAATGAGCAGTTCTTC.

V gene TRBV5-4 combines with J gene TRBJ2-2; the D gene is possibly TRBD1 (5 bases). CDR1 is SGHNT, CDR2 YYREEE, per germline (reference sequence). The V end was cut by 1 base, the J end by 1 base, with 8 bases between. The CDR3 spans 15 residues. CDR3 nucleotide sequence: TGTGCCAGCAGCTTGAGGGGTTTGAACACCGGGGAGCTGTTTTTT. Encoded protein: CASSLRGLNTGELFF.

The rearrangement joins TRBV5-1 to TRBJ1-2; TRBD1 aligns across 8 bases. Looked up from germline, CDR1 is SGHRS and CDR2 is YFSETQ. The ends lost 4 bases at V and 6 bases at J; junction bases unmatched: 8. This CDR3 is built from 14 residues. CDR3 amino acids: CASSGGDRYHGYTF. The CDR3 DNA reads TGCGCCAGCAGCGGAGGGGACAGGTATCATGGCTACACCTTC.

A note on this clone: Other DNA sequences in the sample encode the same CDR3. The chain couples TRBV28 to TRBJ1-2; D is undetermined. Trimming took off 11 bases at V and 5 bases at J, with 18 bases between the two ends. CDR1 is MDHEN, CDR2 SYDVKM, per germline. The CDR3 is 13 residues long. The CDR3 is CAVGRVGRYGYTF. Written as DNA, the CDR3 is TGTGCCGTCGGGAGGGTTGGAAGATATGGCTACACCTTC.

This clone has a handful of counts. The chain recombines TRBV11-2 with TRBJ2-3, with 8 bases that match TRBD1. Losses at the gene ends were 4 bases for V and 2 bases for J; bases not matched to a gene: 17. Germline lookup yields CDR1 SGHAT and CDR2 FQNNGV. The CDR3 spans 19 residues. The CDR3 DNA is TGTGCCAGCAGCTCACCACGGAGGACAGGGAAGGGCCCCACAGATACGCAGTATTTT. Protein sequence: CASSSPRRTGKGPTDTQYF. The entire variable domain, with the rest obtained from reference TRBV11-2 and TRBJ2-3, is as follows: EAGVAQSPRYKIIEKRQSVAFWCNPISGHATLYWYQQILGQGPKLLIQFQNNGVVDDSQLPKDRFSAERLKGVDSTLKIQPAKLEDSAVYLCASSSPRRTGKGPTDTQYFGPGTRLTVL.

J is TRBJ1-2 and V is TRBV7-9; D not certain. The CDR3 is made up of 16 amino acids. CDR1 SEHNR and CDR2 FQNEAQ come from the germline V gene (reference sequence). V was clipped by 1 base and J by 7 bases, with 19 bases between them. CDR3 nucleotides: TGTGCCAGCAGCTTAGGCGGTACAGAGGAGGTGTCTGGCTACACCTTC. It encodes CASSLGGTEEVSGYTF.

V is TRBV19 and J is TRBJ2-1, with TRBD2 matching over 11 bases. CDR1 and CDR2 (germline): LNHDA, SQIVND (reference sequence). After removal of 1 base from V and 6 bases from J, the junction contained 5 bases not matched to a gene. This CDR3 contains 16 residues. CDR3 coding DNA: TGTGCCAGTAGTATAGTAGCGGGAGGGGGGTCCAATGAGCAGTTCTTC. Translating it yields CASSIVAGGGSNEQFF.

The chain links TRBV28 to TRBJ2-1; no firm D call. Germline CDR1 reads MDHEN; CDR2 reads SYDVKM. The V end was cut by 2 bases, the J end by 6 bases, with 5 bases between. The CDR3 is made up of 12 amino acids. The CDR3 loop reads CASSLPGNEQFF. CDR3 nucleotides: TGTGCCAGCAGTTTACCGGGCAATGAGCAGTTCTTC.

This clone has only a few counts. The chain recombines TRBV28 with TRBJ1-5, with a tentative D call TRBD1 (5 bases). The germline gives CDR1 MDHEN, CDR2 SYDVKM. CDR3 size: 15 residues. V was cut by 5 bases and J by 5 bases, with 16 bases left in between. CDR3 sequence (DNA): TGTGCCAGCAGTCGCCGGACACAAGGGTATCAGCCCCAGCATTTT. It specifies CASSRRTQGYQPQHF.

This chain joins TRBV14 and TRBJ2-1; 8 nucleotides agree with TRBD1. Germline lookup yields CDR1 SGHDN and CDR2 FVKESK. The ends lost 0 bases at V and 7 bases at J; junction bases unmatched: 2. CDR3 length: 14 residues. The CDR3 sequence is CASSQDRGRNEQFF. The CDR3 bases are TGTGCCAGCAGCCAAGACAGGGGGCGGAATGAGCAGTTCTTC.

This rearrangement joins TRBV9 to TRBJ2-5; possible D gene TRBD2, 6 bases. CDR3 size: 14 residues. V lost 3 bases and J 5 bases, leaving 14 bases between the germline ends. Germline V lookup: CDR1 SGDLS, CDR2 YYNGEE. DNA for the CDR3: TGTGCCAGCAGCGCCGGGGGTGGGGACGAGACCCAGTACTTC. Amino acids: CASSAGGGDETQYF.

J is TRBJ1-2 and V is TRBV5-6, with a possible D match to TRBD1 (6 bases). CDR3 length: 15 residues. The V end lost 1 base, the J end lost 0 bases, and 10 bases lay between the germline ends. CDR1 and CDR2 from the germline V gene are SGHDT and YYEEEE. The CDR3 loop reads CASSLRGGANYGYTF. Written as DNA, the CDR3 is TGTGCCAGCAGCTTGCGGGGGGGCGCTAACTATGGCTACACCTTC. The whole variable domain, remainder taken from reference TRBV5-6 and TRBJ1-2, is DAGVTQSPTHLIKTRGQQVTLRCSPKSGHDTVSWYQQALGQGPQFIFQYYEEEERQRGNFPDRFSGHQFPNYSSELNVNALLLGDSALYLCASSLRGGANYGYTFGSGTRLTVV.

The J gene is TRBJ1-6, the V gene TRBV30, with D perhaps TRBD1 (6 bases). The V end was cut by 6 bases, the J end by 3 bases, with 12 bases between. The CDR3 sequence is 14 residues long. The germline V gene has CDR1 GTSNPN and CDR2 SVGIG (reference sequence). The DNA for the CDR3 is TGTGCCTGCGGACAGACCGTCTATAATTCACCCCTCCACTTT. Translated, it gives CACGQTVYNSPLHF.

The chain uses TRBV4-3 and TRBJ2-2; 7 positions match TRBD2. The ends lost 0 bases at V and 1 base at J; junction bases unmatched: 5. The CDR3 is 17 residues long. Germline-derived CDR1 and CDR2 are LGHNA and YSLEER. The CDR3 nucleotides read TGCGCCAGCAGCCAAGACCTAGGGACTAAGAACACCGGGGAGCTGTTTTTT. As protein: CASSQDLGTKNTGELFF.

The chain uses TRBV5-5 and TRBJ2-7, with 12 bases identical to TRBD2. Looked up from germline, CDR1 is SGHKS and CDR2 is YYEKEE (reference sequence). The junction had 9 bases not matched to a gene; V was cut back by 2 bases and J by 6 bases. This CDR3 is built from 16 residues. The CDR3 region has the DNA TGTGCCAGCAGCTTTAGACTAGCGGGGGCCTCTGTCGAGCAGTACTTC. Translated: CASSFRLAGASVEQYF.

The V and J genes are TRBV13 and TRBJ2-7; 9 bases match TRBD2. V dropped 2 bases and J dropped 0; count of bases not matched to a gene: 5. Germline V CDR1 and CDR2: PRHDT, FYEKMQ (reference sequence). CDR3 length equals 16 residues. The CDR3 coding sequence is TGTGCCAGCAGCTTAAGGGCGGGAGGGGACTCCTACGAGCAGTACTTC. This encodes CASSLRAGGDSYEQYF.

This clone was detected a few times. The chain is built from TRBV7-2 and TRBJ1-5, with D maybe TRBD1 (5 bases). The germline V gene has CDR1 SGHTA and CDR2 FQGNSA. Trimming took off 1 base at V and 0 bases at J, with 7 bases between the two ends. CDR3 length: 15 residues. The CDR3 here is CASSLDGGSNQPQHF. CDR3 nucleotide sequence: TGTGCCAGCAGCTTAGACGGGGGTAGCAATCAGCCCCAGCATTTT. The full variable domain, its missing parts supplied by reference TRBV7-2 and TRBJ1-5, is GAGVSQSPSNKVTEKGKDVELRCDPISGHTALYWYRQSLGQGLEFLIYFQGNSAPDKSGLPSDRFSAERTGGSVSTLTIQRTQQEDSAVYLCASSLDGGSNQPQHFGDGTRLSIL.

The rearrangement uses TRBV28 and TRBJ2-7, with D possibly TRBD2 on 7 matching bases. This CDR3 spans 16 amino acids. Germline V gives CDR1 MDHEN, CDR2 SYDVKM. The V end lost 8 bases, the J end lost 4 bases, and 24 bases lay between the germline ends. CDR3 sequence reads: CASDALAWGGEYEQYF. In DNA, the CDR3 is TGTGCCAGCGATGCCCTAGCGTGGGGGGGCGAGTACGAGCAGTACTTC.